Given below is one TCR beta chain in context. Antigen unknown. The length of the CDR3 is 15 residues. V lost 6 bases to trimming and J lost 1 base, with 10 bases between them. Germline values: CDR1 MDHEN, CDR2 SYDVKM. The data were taken from a study of T-cell memory formation after mild COVID-19. Study results and caveats: Contracting CD4+ clones were located mainly in CM and EM, and CD8+ clones in EMRA. There were some responding clones in pre-infection memory, which suggested that cross-reactive memory had joined.

TCRdb re-called the 5' RACE reads through MiXCR, storing one row per CDR3 protein. The profile shows 300,000 to 400,000 distinct CDR3 sequences, 15% to 20% of them singletons. The TCR sequence derives from a man younger than 30 who had mild COVID-19 (a few samples of this study predate the infection). Cell type and time point are not known. The chain has TRBV28 and TRBJ1-6; tentatively, D is TRBD1 (5 bases). Input material: PBMCs or a T cell subset sorted from them (not recorded which). CDR3 sequence (DNA): TGTGCCAGCAGCCCTGGGACGTCCTATAATTCACCCCTCCACTTT. Its translation is CASSPGTSYNSPLHF.